This TCR beta chain was recorded in a study of blood T cell repertoires in COVID-19. Individuals drawn from 20 to 25 US areas were roughly 18 to 95 years old. Sequenced by immunoSEQ multiplex PCR; TCRdb stores in-frame clones only, minus some. The sample carries 250,000 to 300,000 clones, roughly 91% recorded once. This TCR was recovered from a woman aged 45-59 years who had been exposed to COVID-19. Sequenced sample: PBMCs or T cells enriched from blood (not recorded which).

CDR3 residues: CASQAQGGAPYEQYF. The CDR3 region has the DNA TGTGCCAGCCAGGCGCAAGGTGGGGCTCCCTACGAGCAGTACTTC. This chain connects TRBV7-9 to TRBJ2-7; possibly TRBD1 for D (5 bases). Germline V gene lookup returns CDR1 SEHNR and CDR2 FQNEAQ (reference sequence). V was cut by 8 bases and J by 2 bases, with 19 bases left in between. This CDR3 is 15 amino acids long.